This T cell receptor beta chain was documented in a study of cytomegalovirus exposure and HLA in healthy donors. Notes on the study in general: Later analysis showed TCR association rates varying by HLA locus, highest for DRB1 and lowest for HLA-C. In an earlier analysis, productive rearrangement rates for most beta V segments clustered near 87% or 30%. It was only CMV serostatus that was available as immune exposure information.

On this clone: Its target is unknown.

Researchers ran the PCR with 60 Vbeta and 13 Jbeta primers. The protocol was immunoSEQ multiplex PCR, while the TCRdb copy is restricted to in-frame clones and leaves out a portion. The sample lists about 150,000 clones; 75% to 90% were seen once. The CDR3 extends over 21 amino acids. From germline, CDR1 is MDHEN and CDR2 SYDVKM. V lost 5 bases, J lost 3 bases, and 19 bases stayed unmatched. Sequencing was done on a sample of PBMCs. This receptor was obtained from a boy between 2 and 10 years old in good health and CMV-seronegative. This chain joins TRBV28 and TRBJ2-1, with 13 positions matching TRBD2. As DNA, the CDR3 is TGTGCCAGCAGTCGCCCTCCCGGGACTAGCGGGACCCCATCTTTCTACAATGAGCAGTTCTTC. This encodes CASSRPPGTSGTPSFYNEQFF.